This TCR beta chain was sequenced in a study of blood T cell repertoires in COVID-19. Study background: Material from acute and convalescent COVID-19 was sourced from the United States, Italy and Spain.

Under the authors' procedure: Amplification from reference gene primers served as the basis for estimated nucleated cell counts. This table comes from immunoSEQ multiplex PCR, and its TCRdb copy is limited to in-frame clones, with some not included. V and J calls and clone size are copied from that table; D and trimming were computed from the DNA. Counted here are 200,000 to 250,000 clones, around 90% occurring once; the ten biggest clones make up 12%. Trimming stripped 3 bases from V and 2 bases from J, with 10 bases between. From germline, CDR1 is SEHNR and CDR2 FQNEAQ (reference sequence). The CDR3 spans 14 residues.

V gene TRBV7-9 combines with J gene TRBJ2-5; the D gene is possibly TRBD1 (5 bases). This TCR came from a woman aged 18 to 35 who had recovered from COVID-19. Sequencing was performed on peripheral blood. The CDR3 is CASSFWGGQETQYF. The CDR3 nucleotides read TGTGCCAGCAGCTTCTGGGGCGGACAAGAGACCCAGTACTTC.